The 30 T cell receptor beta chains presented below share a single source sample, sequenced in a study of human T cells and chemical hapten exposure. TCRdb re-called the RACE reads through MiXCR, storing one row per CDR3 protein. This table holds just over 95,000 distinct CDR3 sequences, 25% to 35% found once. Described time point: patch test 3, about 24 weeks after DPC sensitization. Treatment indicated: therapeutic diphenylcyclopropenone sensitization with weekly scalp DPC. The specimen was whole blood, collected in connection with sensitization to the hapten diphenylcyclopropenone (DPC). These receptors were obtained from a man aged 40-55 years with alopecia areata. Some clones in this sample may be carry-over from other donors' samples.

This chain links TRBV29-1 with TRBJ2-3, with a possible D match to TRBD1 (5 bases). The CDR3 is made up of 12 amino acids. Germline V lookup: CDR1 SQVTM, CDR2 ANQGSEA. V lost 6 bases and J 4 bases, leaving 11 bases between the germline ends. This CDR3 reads CSVRVTADTQYF. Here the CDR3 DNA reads TGCAGCGTCAGGGTTACGGCAGATACGCAGTATTTT.

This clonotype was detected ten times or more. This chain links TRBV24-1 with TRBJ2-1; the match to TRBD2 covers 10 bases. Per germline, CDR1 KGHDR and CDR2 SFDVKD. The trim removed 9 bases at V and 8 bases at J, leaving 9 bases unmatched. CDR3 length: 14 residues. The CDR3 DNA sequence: TGTGCCACCGCGTTAGCGGGAGGCGTGCATGAGCAGTTCTTC. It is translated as CATALAGGVHEQFF.

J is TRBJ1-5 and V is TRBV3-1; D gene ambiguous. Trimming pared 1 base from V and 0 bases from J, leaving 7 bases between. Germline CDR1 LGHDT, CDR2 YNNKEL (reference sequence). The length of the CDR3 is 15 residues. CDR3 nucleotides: TGTGCCAGCAGCCAAGCGCACCTTAGCAATCAGCCCCAGCATTTT. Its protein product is CASSQAHLSNQPQHF.

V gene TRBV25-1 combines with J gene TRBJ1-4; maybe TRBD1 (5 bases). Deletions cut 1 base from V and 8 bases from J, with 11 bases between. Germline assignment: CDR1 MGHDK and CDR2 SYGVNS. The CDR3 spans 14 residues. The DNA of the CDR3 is TGTGCCAGCAGTGAATCACGGGGGAGGGAAAAACTGTTTTTT. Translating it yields CASSESRGREKLFF.

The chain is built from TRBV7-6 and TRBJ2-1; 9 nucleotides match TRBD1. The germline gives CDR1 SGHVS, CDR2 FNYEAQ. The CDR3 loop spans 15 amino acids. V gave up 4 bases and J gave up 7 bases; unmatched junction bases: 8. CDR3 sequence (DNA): TGTGCCAGCAGCTCCATAGCCGGGACAGGGAATGAGCAGTTCTTC. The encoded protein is CASSSIAGTGNEQFF.

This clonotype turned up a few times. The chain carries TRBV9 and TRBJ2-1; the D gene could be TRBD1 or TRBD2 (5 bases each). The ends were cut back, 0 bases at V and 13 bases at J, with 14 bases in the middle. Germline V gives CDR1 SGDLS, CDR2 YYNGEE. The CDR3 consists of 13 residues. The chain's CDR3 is CASSVAGTHLQFF. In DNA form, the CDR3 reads TGTGCCAGCAGCGTAGCAGGGACCCATCTTCAGTTCTTC. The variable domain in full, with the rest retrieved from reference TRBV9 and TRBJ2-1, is DSGVTQTPKHLITATGQRVTLRCSPRSGDLSVYWYQQSLDQGLQFLIQYYNGEERAKGNILERFSAQQFPDLHSELNLSSLELGDSALYFCASSVAGTHLQFFGPGTRLTVL.

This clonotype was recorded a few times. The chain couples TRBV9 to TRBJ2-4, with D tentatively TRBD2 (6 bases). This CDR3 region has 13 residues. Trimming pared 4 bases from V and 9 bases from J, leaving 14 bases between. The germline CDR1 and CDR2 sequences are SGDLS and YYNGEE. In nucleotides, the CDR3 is TGTGCCAGCAGCAATAGCGGCCAAGGCATTCAGTACTTC. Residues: CASSNSGQGIQYF.

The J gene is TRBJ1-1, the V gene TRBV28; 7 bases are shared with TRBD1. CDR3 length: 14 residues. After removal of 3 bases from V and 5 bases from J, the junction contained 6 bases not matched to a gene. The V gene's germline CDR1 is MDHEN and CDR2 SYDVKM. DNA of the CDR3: TGTGCCAGCAGTTTGTCAGGGGGGAGGACTGAAGCTTTCTTT. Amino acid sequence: CASSLSGGRTEAFF.

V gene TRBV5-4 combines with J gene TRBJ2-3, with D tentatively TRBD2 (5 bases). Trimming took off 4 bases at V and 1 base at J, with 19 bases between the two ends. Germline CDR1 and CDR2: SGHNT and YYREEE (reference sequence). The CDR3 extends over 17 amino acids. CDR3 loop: CASSPGSTARGTDTQYF. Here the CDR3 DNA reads TGTGCCAGCAGCCCCGGCTCCACGGCGAGGGGCACAGATACGCAGTATTTT.

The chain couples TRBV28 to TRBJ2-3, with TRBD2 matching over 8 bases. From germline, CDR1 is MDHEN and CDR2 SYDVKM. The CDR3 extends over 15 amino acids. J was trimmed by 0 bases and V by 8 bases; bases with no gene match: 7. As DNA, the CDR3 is TGTGCCAGCGGGTTACTAGCGGCAAGCACAGATACGCAGTATTTT. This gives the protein CASGLLAASTDTQYF.

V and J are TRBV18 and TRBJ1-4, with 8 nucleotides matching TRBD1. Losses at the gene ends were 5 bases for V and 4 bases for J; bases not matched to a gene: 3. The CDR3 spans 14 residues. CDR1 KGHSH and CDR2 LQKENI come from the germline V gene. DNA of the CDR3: TGTGCCAGCTCAGTCGGACAGGGTAATGAAAAACTGTTTTTT. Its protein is CASSVGQGNEKLFF.

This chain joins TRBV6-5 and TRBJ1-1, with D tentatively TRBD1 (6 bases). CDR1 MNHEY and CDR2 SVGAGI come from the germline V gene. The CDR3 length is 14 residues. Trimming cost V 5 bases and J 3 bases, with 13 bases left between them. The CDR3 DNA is TGTGCCAGCAGTCGGACAGTCGGGTACACTGAAGCTTTCTTT. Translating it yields CASSRTVGYTEAFF.

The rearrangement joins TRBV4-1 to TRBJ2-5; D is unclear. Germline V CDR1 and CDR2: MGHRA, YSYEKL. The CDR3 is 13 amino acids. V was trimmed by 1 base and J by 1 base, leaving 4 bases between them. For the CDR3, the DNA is TGCGCCAGCAGCCAAGGACGCCAAGAGACCCAGTACTTC. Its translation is CASSQGRQETQYF.

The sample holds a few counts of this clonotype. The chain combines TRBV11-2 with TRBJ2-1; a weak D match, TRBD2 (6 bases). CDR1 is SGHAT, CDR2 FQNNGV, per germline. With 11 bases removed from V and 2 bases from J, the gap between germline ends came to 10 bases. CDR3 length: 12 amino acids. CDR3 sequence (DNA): TGTGCCGCGGGGTTCCCCTACAATGAGCAGTTCTTC. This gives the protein CAAGFPYNEQFF.

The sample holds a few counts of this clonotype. CDR3 region: CASSLLMDPTEQYF. CDR3 nucleotides: TGTGCCAGCAGCTTATTAATGGATCCGACCGAGCAGTACTTC. This chain connects TRBV7-2 to TRBJ2-7; no reliable D call. CDR3 length equals 14 residues. V lost 2 bases and J lost 6, with 14 bases in between. Germline V gene data show CDR1 as SGHTA and CDR2 as FQGNSA. The full variable domain, with the rest looked up from reference TRBV7-2 and TRBJ2-7, is GAGVSQSPSNKVTEKGKDVELRCDPISGHTALYWYRQSLGQGLEFLIYFQGNSAPDKSGLPSDRFSAERTGGSVSTLTIQRTQQEDSAVYLCASSLLMDPTEQYFGPGTRLTVT.

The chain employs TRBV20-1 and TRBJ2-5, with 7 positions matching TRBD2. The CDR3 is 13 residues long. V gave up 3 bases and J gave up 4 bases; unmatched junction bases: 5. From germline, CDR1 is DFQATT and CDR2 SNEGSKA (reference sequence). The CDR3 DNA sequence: TGCAGTGCTAGTAAGCGGGGCAGAGAGACCCAGTACTTC. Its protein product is CSASKRGRETQYF.

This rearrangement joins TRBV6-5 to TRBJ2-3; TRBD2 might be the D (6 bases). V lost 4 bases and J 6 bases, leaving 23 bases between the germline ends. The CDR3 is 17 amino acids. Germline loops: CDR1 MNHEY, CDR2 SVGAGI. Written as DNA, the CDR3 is TGTGCCAGCAGTTCCCTACGGGGGTCGAGGAGGAGGGATACGCAGTATTTT. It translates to CASSSLRGSRRRDTQYF.

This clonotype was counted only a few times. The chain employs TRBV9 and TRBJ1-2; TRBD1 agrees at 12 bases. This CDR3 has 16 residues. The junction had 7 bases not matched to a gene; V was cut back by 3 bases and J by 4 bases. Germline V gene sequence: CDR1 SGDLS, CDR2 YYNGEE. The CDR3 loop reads CASSEGQGALLYGYTF. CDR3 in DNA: TGTGCCAGCAGCGAGGGACAGGGGGCCCTCCTCTATGGCTACACCTTC.

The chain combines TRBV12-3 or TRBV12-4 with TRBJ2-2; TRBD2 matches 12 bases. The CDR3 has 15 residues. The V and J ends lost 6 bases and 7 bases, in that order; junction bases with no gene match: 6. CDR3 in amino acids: CASRASGRAFGELFF. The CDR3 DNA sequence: TGTGCCAGCAGAGCTAGCGGGAGGGCCTTCGGGGAGCTGTTTTTT.

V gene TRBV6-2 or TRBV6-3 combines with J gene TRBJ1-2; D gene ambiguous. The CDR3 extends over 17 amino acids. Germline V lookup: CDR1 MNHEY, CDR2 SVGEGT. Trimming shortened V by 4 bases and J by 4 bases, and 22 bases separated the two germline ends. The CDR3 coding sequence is TGTGCCAGCAGTTCCGACGGAAGGGCTCTCCGAAGCTATGGCTACACCTTC. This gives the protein CASSSDGRALRSYGYTF.

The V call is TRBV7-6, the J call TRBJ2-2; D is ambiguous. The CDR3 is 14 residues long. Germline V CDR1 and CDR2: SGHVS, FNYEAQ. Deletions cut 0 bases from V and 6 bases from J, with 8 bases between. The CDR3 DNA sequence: TGTGCCAGCAGCTTAGCTGAATCAGCCGGGGAGCTGTTTTTT. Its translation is CASSLAESAGELFF.

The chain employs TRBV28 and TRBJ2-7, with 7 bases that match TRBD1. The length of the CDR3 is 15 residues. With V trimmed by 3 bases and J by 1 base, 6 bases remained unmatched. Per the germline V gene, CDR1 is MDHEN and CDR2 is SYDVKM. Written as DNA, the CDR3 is TGTGCCAGCAGTTTGGGTGCAGGGGGTTCCTACGAGCAGTACTTC. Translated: CASSLGAGGSYEQYF.

The CDR3 nucleotides are TGTGCCAGCAGCTTCAGGGACAGGGGGGACGAGCAGTACTTC. Translation: CASSFRDRGDEQYF. The chain combines TRBV7-9 with TRBJ2-7, with 11 bases fitting TRBD1. V lost 3 bases to trimming and J lost 5 bases; unmatched junction nucleotides: 3. The CDR3 runs to 14 residues. Germline-derived CDR1 and CDR2 are SEHNR and FQNEAQ (reference sequence).

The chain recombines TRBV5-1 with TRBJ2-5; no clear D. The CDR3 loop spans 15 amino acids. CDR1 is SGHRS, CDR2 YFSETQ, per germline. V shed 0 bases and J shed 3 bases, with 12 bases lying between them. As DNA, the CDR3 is TGCGCCAGCAGCTTGGGTCGTTTCGAGAAAGAGACCCAGTACTTC. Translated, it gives CASSLGRFEKETQYF.

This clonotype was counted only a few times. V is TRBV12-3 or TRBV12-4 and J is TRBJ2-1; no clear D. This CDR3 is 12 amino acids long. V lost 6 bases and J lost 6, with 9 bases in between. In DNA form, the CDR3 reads TGTGCCAGCAGCTTGGCCGTCAATGAGCAGTTCTTC. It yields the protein CASSLAVNEQFF.

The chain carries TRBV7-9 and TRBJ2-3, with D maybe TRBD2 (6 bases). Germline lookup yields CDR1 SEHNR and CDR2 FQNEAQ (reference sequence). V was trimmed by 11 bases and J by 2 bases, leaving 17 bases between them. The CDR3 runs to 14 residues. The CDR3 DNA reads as TGTGCCGTGGCCCGGGACTCATACACAGATACGCAGTATTTT. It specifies CAVARDSYTDTQYF.

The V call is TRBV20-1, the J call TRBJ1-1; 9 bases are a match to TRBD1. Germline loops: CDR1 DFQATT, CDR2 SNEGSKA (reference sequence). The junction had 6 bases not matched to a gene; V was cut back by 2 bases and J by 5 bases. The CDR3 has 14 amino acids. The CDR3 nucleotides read TGCAGTGCTAGAAATAGACAGGGGGGAACTGAAGCTTTCTTT. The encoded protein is CSARNRQGGTEAFF.

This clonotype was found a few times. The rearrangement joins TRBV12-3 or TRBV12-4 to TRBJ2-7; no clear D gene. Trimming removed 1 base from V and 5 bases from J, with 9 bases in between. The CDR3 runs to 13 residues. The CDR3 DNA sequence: TGTGCCAGCAGTTTAGTAAAAGGGAACGAGCAGTACTTC. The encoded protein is CASSLVKGNEQYF.

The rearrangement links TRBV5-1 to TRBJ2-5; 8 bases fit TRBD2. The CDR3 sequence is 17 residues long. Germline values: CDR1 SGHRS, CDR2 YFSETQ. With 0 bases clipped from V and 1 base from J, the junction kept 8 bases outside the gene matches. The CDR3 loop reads CASSLAWTSQAQETQYF. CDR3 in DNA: TGCGCCAGCAGCTTGGCCTGGACTAGCCAAGCCCAAGAGACCCAGTACTTC.

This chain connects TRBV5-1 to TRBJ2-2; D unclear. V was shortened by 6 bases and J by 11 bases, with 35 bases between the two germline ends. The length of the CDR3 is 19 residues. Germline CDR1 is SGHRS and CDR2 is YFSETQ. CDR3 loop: CASTPAPRREAGPTEELFF. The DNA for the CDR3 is TGCGCCAGCACTCCTGCCCCCCGGAGAGAGGCAGGACCTACTGAAGAGCTGTTTTTT.